This T cell receptor beta chain was recorded in a study of T-cell reconstitution after alpha-beta-depleted transplantation in children. This clonotype occurred many times. Unique molecular identifiers were incorporated when the TCRbeta library was constructed. TCRdb re-derived calls from the PCR reads in MiXCR, one entry per CDR3 protein. The top ten clones hold nearly 5.5% of a sample with approximately 420,000 distinct CDR3 sequences, about a tenth of them seen once. Between the trimmed V and J ends, which lost 6 bases and 3 bases, there was a span of 11 bases. The CDR3 has 13 residues. Per germline, CDR1 SQVTM and CDR2 ANQGSEA.

This sequence was found in a human donor who donated a stem cell graft to a child with acute myeloid leukemia. Material: PBMCs from the stem cell graft donor, obtained from the stem cell graft. The chain couples TRBV29-1 to TRBJ2-2; D is perhaps TRBD2 (5 bases). The CDR3 DNA is TGCAGCGTAAAGAGGACTTACACCGGGGAGCTGTTTTTT. The encoded protein is CSVKRTYTGELFF.